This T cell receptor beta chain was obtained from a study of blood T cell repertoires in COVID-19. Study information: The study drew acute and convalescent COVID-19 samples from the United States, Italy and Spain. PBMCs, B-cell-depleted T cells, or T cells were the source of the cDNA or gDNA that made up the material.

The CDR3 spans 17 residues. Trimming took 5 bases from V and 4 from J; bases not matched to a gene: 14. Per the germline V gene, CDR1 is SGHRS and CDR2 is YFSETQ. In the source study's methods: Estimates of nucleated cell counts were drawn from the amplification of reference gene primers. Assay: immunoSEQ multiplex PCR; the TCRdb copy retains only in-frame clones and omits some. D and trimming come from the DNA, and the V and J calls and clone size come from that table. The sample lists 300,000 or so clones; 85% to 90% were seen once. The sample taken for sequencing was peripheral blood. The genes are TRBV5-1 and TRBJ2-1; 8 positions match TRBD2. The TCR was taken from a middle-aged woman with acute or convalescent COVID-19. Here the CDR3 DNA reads TGCGCCAGCAGTTCAGGGCGGGGGGCCCTCTATTACAATGAGCAGTTCTTC. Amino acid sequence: CASSSGRGALYYNEQFF.